This T cell receptor (beta chain) was retrieved from a study of radiation and T cells in renal cell carcinoma. Treatment: treatment-naive control, cytoreductive nephrectomy. The length of the CDR3 is 16 residues. V trimming: 3 bases; J trimming: 1 base; junction bases outside the gene matches: 5. Germline assignment: CDR1 SGHTA and CDR2 FQGNSA. Method: immunoSEQ multiplex PCR; TCRdb's copy keeps in-frame clones and lacks some. Here the sample spans approximately 16,000 clones, roughly 56% being singletons. This specimen was tumor tissue, taken from a patient whose treatment was nephrectomy without radiotherapy. The clonotype originates from a man between 45 and 60 years old with renal cell carcinoma. The chain recombines TRBV7-2 with TRBJ2-5; 10 bases line up with TRBD2. This CDR3 is CASSFTSGNFQETQYF. DNA of the CDR3: TGTGCCAGCAGCTTTACTAGCGGGAACTTCCAAGAGACCCAGTACTTC.